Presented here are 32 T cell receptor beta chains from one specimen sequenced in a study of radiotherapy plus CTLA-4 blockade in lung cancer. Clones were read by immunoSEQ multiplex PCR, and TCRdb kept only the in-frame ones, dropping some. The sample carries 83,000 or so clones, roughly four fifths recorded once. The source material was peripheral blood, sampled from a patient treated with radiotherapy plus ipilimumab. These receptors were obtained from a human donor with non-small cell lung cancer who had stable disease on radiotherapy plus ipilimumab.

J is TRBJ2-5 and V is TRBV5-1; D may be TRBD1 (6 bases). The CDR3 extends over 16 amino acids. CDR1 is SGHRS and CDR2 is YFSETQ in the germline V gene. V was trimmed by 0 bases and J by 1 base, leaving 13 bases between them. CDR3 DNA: TGCGCCAGCAGCTTGGACCCAGGGGTGGGCCAAGAGACCCAGTACTTC. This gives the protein CASSLDPGVGQETQYF.

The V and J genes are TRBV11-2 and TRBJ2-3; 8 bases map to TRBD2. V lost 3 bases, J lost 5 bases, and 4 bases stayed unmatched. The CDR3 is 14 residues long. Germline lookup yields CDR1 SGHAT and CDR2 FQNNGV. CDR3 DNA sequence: TGTGCCAGCAGCTTGGGACTAGGCAGAGATACGCAGTATTTT. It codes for CASSLGLGRDTQYF. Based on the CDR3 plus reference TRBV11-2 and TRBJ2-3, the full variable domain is EAGVAQSPRYKIIEKRQSVAFWCNPISGHATLYWYQQILGQGPKLLIQFQNNGVVDDSQLPKDRFSAERLKGVDSTLKIQPAKLEDSAVYLCASSLGLGRDTQYFGPGTRLTVL.

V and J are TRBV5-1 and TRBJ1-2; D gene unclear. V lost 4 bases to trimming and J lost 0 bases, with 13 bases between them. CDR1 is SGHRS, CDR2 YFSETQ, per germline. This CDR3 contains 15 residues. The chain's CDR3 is CASSPRIASNYGYTF. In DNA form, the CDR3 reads TGCGCCAGCAGCCCCCGGATAGCTTCTAACTATGGCTACACCTTC.

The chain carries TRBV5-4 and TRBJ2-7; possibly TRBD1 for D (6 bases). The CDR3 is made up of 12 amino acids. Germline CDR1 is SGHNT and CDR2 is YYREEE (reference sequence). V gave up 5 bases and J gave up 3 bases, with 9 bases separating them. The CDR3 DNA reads TGTGCCAGCAGTCCGGACAGCTACGAGCAGTACTTC. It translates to CASSPDSYEQYF.

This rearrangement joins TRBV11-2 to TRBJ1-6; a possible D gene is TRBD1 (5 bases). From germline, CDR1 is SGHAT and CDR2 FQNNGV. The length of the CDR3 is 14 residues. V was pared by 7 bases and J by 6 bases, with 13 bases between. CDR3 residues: CASTHRSPNSPLHF. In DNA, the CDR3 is TGTGCCAGCACCCACAGGAGCCCTAATTCACCCCTCCACTTT.

CDR3 region: CASTTAAASGNTIYF. The CDR3 coding sequence is TGTGCCAGCACCACTGCGGCTGCCTCTGGAAACACCATATATTTT. V usage is TRBV28 and J usage is TRBJ1-3; D is unclear. CDR3 length: 15 residues. Trimming took off 7 bases at V and 0 bases at J, with 13 bases between the two ends. Germline-derived CDR1 and CDR2 are MDHEN and SYDVKM.

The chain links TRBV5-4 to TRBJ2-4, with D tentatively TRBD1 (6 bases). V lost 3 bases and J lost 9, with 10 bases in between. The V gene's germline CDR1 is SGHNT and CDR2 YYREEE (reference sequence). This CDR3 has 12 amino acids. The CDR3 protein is CASSSTGSIQYF. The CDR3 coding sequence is TGTGCCAGCAGCTCCACAGGGAGCATTCAGTACTTC.

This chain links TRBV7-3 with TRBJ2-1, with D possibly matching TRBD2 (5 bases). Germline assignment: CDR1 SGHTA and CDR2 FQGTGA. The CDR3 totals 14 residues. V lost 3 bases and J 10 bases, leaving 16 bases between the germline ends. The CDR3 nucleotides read TGTGCCAGCAGCTTGAGGGTAGGGAGTAGCGAGCAGTTCTTC. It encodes CASSLRVGSSEQFF.

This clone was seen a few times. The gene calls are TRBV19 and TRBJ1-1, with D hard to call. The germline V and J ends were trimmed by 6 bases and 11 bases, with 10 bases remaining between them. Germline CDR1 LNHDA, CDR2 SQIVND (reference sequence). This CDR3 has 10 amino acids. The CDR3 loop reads CASRGLGAFF. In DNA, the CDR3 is TGTGCCAGTAGAGGATTAGGGGCTTTCTTT.

CDR3 coding DNA: TGTGCCAGCAGCTTAGTACAGGGGCCAAACATTCAGTACTTC. Translated: CASSLVQGPNIQYF. The chain is built from TRBV7-9 and TRBJ2-4, with 7 bases fitting TRBD1. The germline gives CDR1 SEHNR, CDR2 FQNEAQ (reference sequence). V dropped 1 base and J dropped 6; count of bases not matched to a gene: 3. This CDR3 contains 14 residues. The whole variable domain, filled in from reference TRBV7-9 and TRBJ2-4, reads DTGVSQNPRHKITKRGQNVTFRCDPISEHNRLYWYRQTLGQGPEFLTYFQNEAQLEKSRLLSDRFSAERPKGSFSTLEIQRTEQGDSAMYLCASSLVQGPNIQYFGAGTRLSVL.

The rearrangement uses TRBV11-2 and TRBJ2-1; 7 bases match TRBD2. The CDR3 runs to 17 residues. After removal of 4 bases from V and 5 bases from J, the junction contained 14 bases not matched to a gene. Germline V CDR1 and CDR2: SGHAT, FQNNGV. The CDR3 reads CASSSLGGSPIHNEQFF. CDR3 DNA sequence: TGTGCCAGCAGCTCCTTGGGGGGGAGCCCTATCCACAATGAGCAGTTCTTC.

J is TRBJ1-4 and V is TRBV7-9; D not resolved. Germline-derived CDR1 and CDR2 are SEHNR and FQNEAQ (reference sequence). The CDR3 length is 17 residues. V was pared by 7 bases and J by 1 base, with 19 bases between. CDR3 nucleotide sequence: TGTGCCAGCAACCTAGGGAAGGGCGGGGTAACTAATGAAAAACTGTTTTTT. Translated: CASNLGKGGVTNEKLFF.

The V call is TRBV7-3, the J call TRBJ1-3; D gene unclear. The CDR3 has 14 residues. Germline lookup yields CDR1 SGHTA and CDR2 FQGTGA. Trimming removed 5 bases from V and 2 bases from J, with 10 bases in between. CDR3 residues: CASSIGGAGNTIYF. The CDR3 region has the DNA TGTGCCAGCAGCATCGGCGGGGCTGGAAACACCATATATTTT.

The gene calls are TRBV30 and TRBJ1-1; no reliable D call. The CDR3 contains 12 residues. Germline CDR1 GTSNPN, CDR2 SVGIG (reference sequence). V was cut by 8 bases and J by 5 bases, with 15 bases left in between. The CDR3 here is CAPSKGSTEAFF. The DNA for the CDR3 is TGTGCCCCTTCAAAGGGATCGACTGAAGCTTTCTTT. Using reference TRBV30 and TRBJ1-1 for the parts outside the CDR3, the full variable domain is SQTIHQWPATLVQPVGSPLSLECTVEGTSNPNLYWYRQAAGRGLQLLFYSVGIGQISSEVPQNLSASRPQDRQFILSSKKLLLSDSGFYLCAPSKGSTEAFFGQGTRLTVV.

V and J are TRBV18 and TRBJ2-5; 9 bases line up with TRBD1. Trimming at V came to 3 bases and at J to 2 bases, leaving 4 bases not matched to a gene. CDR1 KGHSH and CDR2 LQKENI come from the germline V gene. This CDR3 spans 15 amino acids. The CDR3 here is CASSPGTGNQETQYF. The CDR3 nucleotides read TGTGCCAGCTCACCCGGGACAGGGAATCAAGAGACCCAGTACTTC.

CDR3 loop: CASTSRGAKNIQYF. The CDR3 DNA follows: TGTGCCAGCACATCACGCGGGGCCAAAAACATTCAGTACTTC. This chain links TRBV2 with TRBJ2-4, with D perhaps TRBD2 (5 bases). The CDR3 contains 14 residues. Trimming took 7 bases from V and 1 from J, leaving 11 bases between them. Germline assignment: CDR1 SNHLY and CDR2 FYNNEI. The whole variable domain, filled in from reference TRBV2 and TRBJ2-4, reads EPEVTQTPSHQVTQMGQEVILRCVPISNHLYFYWYRQILGQKVEFLVSFYNNEISEKSEIFDDQFSVERPDGSNFTLKIRSTKLEDSAMYFCASTSRGAKNIQYFGAGTRLSVL.

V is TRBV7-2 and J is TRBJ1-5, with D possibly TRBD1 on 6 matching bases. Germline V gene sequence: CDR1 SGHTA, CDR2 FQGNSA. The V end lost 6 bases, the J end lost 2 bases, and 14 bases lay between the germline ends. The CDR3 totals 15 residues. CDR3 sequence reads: CASRPTGWGNQPQHF. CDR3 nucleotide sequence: TGTGCCAGCAGACCTACAGGGTGGGGCAATCAGCCCCAGCATTTT.

In nucleotides, the CDR3 is TGTGCCTGGATGAAGGGAGTTTACGGCACTGAAGCTTTCTTT. It encodes CAWMKGVYGTEAFF. This chain connects TRBV30 to TRBJ1-1; no clear D gene. V shed 4 bases and J shed 4 bases, with 16 bases lying between them. The CDR3 is 14 amino acids. Germline-derived CDR1 and CDR2 are GTSNPN and SVGIG (reference sequence).

The CDR3 coding sequence is TGCGCCAGCAGCCAAGAGTGGCGGGAGCAGTTCTTC. Its translation: CASSQEWREQFF. V gene TRBV4-1 combines with J gene TRBJ2-1, with D uncertain. V lost 0 bases, J lost 10 bases, and 7 bases lay in between. The V gene's germline CDR1 is MGHRA and CDR2 YSYEKL. CDR3 length: 12 residues.

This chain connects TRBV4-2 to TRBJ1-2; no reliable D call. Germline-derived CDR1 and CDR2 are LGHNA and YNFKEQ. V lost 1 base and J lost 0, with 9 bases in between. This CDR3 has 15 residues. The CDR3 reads CASSQAQSPNYGYTF. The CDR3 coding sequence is TGTGCCAGCAGCCAAGCACAGAGCCCTAACTATGGCTACACCTTC.

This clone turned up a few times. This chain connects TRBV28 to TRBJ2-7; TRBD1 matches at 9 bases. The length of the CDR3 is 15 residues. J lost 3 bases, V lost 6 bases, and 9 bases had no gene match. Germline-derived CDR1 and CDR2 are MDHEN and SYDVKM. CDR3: CASRRRQGDIYEQYF. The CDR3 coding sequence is TGTGCCAGCAGGCGGAGACAGGGGGATATCTACGAGCAGTACTTC.

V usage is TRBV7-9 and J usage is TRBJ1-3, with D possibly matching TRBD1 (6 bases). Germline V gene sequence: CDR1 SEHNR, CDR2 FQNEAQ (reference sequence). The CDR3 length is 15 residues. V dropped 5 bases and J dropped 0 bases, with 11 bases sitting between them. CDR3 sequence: CASSRADSSGNTIYF. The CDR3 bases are TGTGCCAGCAGCCGTGCGGACAGCTCTGGAAACACCATATATTTT. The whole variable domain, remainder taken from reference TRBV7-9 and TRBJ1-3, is DTGVSQNPRHKITKRGQNVTFRCDPISEHNRLYWYRQTLGQGPEFLTYFQNEAQLEKSRLLSDRFSAERPKGSFSTLEIQRTEQGDSAMYLCASSRADSSGNTIYFGEGSWLTVV.

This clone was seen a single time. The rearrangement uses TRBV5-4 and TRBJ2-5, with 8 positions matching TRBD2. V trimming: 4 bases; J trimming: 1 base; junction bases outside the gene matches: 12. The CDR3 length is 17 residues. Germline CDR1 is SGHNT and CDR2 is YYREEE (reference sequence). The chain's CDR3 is CASSLPLAGTSQETQYF. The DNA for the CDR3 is TGTGCCAGCAGCCTACCCTTAGCGGGAACCTCCCAAGAGACCCAGTACTTC.

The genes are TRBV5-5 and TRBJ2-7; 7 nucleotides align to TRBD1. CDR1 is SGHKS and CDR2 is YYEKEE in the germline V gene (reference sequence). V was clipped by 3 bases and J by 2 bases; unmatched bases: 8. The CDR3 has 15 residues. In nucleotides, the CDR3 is TGTGCCAGCAGCTACCGACAGGGTGTAACCTACGAGCAGTACTTC. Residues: CASSYRQGVTYEQYF.

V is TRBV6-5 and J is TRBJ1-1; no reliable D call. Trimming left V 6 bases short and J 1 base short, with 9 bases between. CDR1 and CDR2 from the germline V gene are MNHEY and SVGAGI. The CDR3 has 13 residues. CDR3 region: CASSRSKNTEAFF. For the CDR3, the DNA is TGTGCCAGCAGCCGGTCTAAGAACACTGAAGCTTTCTTT.

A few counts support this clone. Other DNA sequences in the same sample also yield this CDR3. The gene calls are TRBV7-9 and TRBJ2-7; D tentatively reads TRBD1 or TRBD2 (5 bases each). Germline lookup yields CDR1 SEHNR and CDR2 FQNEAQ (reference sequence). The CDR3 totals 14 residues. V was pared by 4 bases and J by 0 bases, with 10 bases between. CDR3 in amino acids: CASSSGTVSYEQYF. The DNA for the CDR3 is TGTGCCAGCAGCTCCGGGACGGTCTCCTACGAGCAGTACTTC.

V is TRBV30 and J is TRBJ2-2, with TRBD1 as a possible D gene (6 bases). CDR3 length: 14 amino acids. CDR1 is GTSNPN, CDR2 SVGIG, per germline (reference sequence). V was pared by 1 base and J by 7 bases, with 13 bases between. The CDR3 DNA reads TGTGCCTGGAGTGCCTCAGGGGCGATCGGGGAGCTGTTTTTT. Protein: CAWSASGAIGELFF. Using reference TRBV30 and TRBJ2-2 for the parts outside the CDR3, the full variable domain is SQTIHQWPATLVQPVGSPLSLECTVEGTSNPNLYWYRQAAGRGLQLLFYSVGIGQISSEVPQNLSASRPQDRQFILSSKKLLLSDSGFYLCAWSASGAIGELFFGEGSRLTVL.

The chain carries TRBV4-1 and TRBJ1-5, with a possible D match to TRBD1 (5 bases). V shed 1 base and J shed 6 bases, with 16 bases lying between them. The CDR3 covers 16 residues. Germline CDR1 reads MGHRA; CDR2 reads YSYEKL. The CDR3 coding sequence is TGCGCCAGCAGCCAAGTTGGGCAGGGTTTGATTCAGCCCCAGCATTTT. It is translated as CASSQVGQGLIQPQHF.

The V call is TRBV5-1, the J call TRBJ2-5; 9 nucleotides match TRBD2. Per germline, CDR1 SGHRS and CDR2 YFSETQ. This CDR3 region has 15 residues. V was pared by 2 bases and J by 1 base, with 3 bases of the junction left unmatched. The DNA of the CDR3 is TGCGCCAGCAGCTTTACTAGCGGGCTCCAAGAGACCCAGTACTTC. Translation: CASSFTSGLQETQYF.

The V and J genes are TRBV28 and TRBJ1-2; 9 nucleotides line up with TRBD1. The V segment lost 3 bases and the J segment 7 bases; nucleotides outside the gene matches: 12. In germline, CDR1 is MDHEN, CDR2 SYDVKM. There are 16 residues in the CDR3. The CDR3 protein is CASSLWARDRATGYTF. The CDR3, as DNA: TGTGCCAGCAGTTTGTGGGCAAGGGACAGGGCTACTGGCTACACCTTC.

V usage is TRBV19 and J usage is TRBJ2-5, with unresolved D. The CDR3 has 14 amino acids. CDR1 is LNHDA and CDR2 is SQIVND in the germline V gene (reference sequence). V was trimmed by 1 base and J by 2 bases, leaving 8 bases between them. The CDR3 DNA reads TGTGCCAGTAGTATAGGAATTTCGCAAGAGACCCAGTACTTC. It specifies CASSIGISQETQYF.

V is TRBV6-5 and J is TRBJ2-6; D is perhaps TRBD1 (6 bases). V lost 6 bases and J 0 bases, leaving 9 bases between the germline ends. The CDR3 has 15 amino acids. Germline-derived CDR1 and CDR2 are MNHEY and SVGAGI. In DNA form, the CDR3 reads TGTGCCAGCAGCCGAGGGGGCTCTGGGGCCAACGTCCTGACTTTC. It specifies CASSRGGSGANVLTF.